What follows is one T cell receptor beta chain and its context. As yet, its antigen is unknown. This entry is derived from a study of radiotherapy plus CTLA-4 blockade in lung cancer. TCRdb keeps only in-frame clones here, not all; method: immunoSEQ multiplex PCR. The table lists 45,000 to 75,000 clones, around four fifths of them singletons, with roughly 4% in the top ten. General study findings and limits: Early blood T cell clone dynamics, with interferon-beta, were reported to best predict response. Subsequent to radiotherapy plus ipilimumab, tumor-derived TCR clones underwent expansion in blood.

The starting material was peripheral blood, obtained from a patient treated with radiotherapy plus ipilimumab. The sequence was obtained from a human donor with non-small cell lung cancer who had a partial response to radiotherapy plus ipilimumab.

DNA for the CDR3: TGCGCCAGCAGCCTTGGCTTAGCGGGGGGGACGGGAGATACGCAGTATTTT. Translation gives CASSLGLAGGTGDTQYF. The J gene is TRBJ2-3, the V gene TRBV4-3; 11 positions match TRBD2. This CDR3 has 17 amino acids. CDR1 LGHNA and CDR2 YSLEER come from the germline V gene. The V and J ends lost 4 bases and 5 bases, in that order; junction bases with no gene match: 11.